This T cell receptor (beta chain) appears in the sequencing data of a study of blood T cells in healthy people across ages. Worth noting for this clonotype: This may arise from a read error, as a much more abundant clone is one base away.

The use of a sample-barcoded 5' primer and a J-beta primer mix characterized a second PCR of 7 to 11 cycles. TCRdb redid the calling of the 5' RACE reads with MiXCR, one entry per CDR3 protein. The table lists hundreds of thousands of distinct CDR3 sequences, roughly half of them singletons. The germline V and J ends were trimmed by 2 bases and 7 bases, with 18 bases remaining between them. CDR3 length equals 15 residues. Germline V lookup: CDR1 MDHEN, CDR2 SYDVKM. Sequenced input: blood. This chain uses TRBV28 with TRBJ2-7, with D perhaps matching TRBD2 (6 bases). This TCR derives from a woman aged 80 or over in good health. In DNA form, the CDR3 reads TGTGCCAGCAGTTTAGGTGGGAGGACTTACAATGAGCAGTACTTC. This gives the protein CASSLGGRTYNEQYF.